This TCR beta chain was sequenced during a study of OX40 agonist ivuxolimab in advanced cancers. Whole-study context: Prior anti-PD-1, anti-PD-L1 or anti-CTLA-4 therapy did not bar entry, and approximately 40% had some.

Study-wide findings and caveats: The study observed clonal expansion of CD4+ and CD8+ blood T cells by week 6 at 0.1 to 3.0 mg/kg.

As to this clone: Its antigen is still unknown.

V lost 4 bases to trimming and J lost 4 bases, with 4 bases between them. The germline V gene encodes CDR1 LNHDA and CDR2 SQIVND (reference sequence). The CDR3 length is 11 residues. Libraries were prepared by immunoSEQ multiplex PCR; TCRdb keeps only in-frame clonotypes and omits some of them. The repertoire includes approximately 74,000 clones, approximately 92% of them detected once, and roughly 0.54% sits in the top ten. The sample here was CD4+ or CD8+ T cells sorted from blood, taken in a trial of the OX40 agonist ivuxolimab. This receptor was obtained from an adult with an advanced solid tumor such as melanoma, head and neck, liver or kidney cancer. V is TRBV19 and J is TRBJ1-2; D is ambiguous. DNA for the CDR3: TGTGCCAGTAGTACATTCTATGGCTACACCTTC. Encoded protein: CASSTFYGYTF.